Listed here are 4 T cell receptor beta chains from one sample, sequenced in a study of blood T cell repertoires in COVID-19. Repertoires were generated with immunoSEQ multiplex PCR, while TCRdb's copy carries only in-frame clones and drops some. The repertoire includes tens of thousands of clones, about nine tenths of them detected once, and 1.6% sits in the top ten. Sequencing input: peripheral blood. These receptors were collected from a man in his sixties with acute or convalescent COVID-19.

In this sample, this clone turned up a few times. This chain links TRBV5-1 with TRBJ2-7; a possible D gene is TRBD1 (6 bases). The V gene lost 4 bases and the J gene lost 6 bases, with 14 bases spanning the gap. Germline assignment: CDR1 SGHRS and CDR2 YFSETQ. The CDR3 spans 13 residues. The CDR3 spells CASSVGAPVEQYF. The DNA for the CDR3 is TGCGCCAGCAGCGTGGGGGCGCCTGTCGAGCAGTACTTC. The full variable domain, rest sourced from reference TRBV5-1 and TRBJ2-7, is KAGVTQTPRYLIKTRGQQVTLSCSPISGHRSVSWYQQTPGQGLQFLFEYFSETQRNKGNFPGRFSGRQFSNSRSEMNVSTLELGDSALYLCASSVGAPVEQYFGPGTRLTVT.

The V and J genes are TRBV18 and TRBJ1-2; TRBD1 aligns across 7 bases. CDR1 KGHSH and CDR2 LQKENI come from the germline V gene. The V gene end was trimmed by 3 bases and the J gene end by 4 bases; junction bases not matched to a gene: 8. The CDR3 extends over 15 amino acids. CDR3 DNA: TGTGCCAGCTCACCCGCGACGGCAGGGGGCTATGGCTACACCTTC. This encodes CASSPATAGGYGYTF. The whole variable domain, remainder taken from reference TRBV18 and TRBJ1-2, is NAGVMQNPRHLVRRRGQEARLRCSPMKGHSHVYWYRQLPEEGLKFMVYLQKENIIDESGMPKERFSAEFPKEGPSILRIQQVVRGDSAAYFCASSPATAGGYGYTFGSGTRLTVV.

This chain joins TRBV19 and TRBJ1-3; D is possibly TRBD1 (6 bases). The CDR3 is made up of 15 amino acids. Germline loops: CDR1 LNHDA, CDR2 SQIVND (reference sequence). Trimming stripped 4 bases from V and 2 bases from J, with 12 bases between. CDR3 sequence reads: CASSTRQETGNTIYF. CDR3 nucleotide sequence: TGTGCCAGTAGTACCAGACAGGAAACTGGAAACACCATATATTTT.

The gene calls are TRBV12-3 or TRBV12-4 and TRBJ1-1; D unresolved. Trimming stripped 6 bases from V and 1 base from J, with 9 bases between. The CDR3 is made up of 13 amino acids. The DNA of the CDR3 is TGTGCCAGCAGCCAGCGGGGGAACACTGAAGCTTTCTTT. Amino acid sequence: CASSQRGNTEAFF.